This T cell receptor beta chain was recorded in a study of blood T cell repertoires in COVID-19. Whole-study context: Sites in the United States, Italy and Spain provided acute and convalescent COVID-19 samples.

This clone was seen only once. In the original analysis: Estimation of nucleated cell counts was performed using reference gene primer amplification. Only in-frame clones appear in the TCRdb table, and some are missing; sequencing was by immunoSEQ multiplex PCR. D and trimming were read from the DNA, whereas the V and J calls and clone size are those reported in that table. This repertoire shows approximately 110,000 clones, 75% to 90% found once; its top ten account for approximately 31%. Trimming shortened V by 3 bases and J by 3 bases, and 11 bases separated the two germline ends. There are 15 residues in the CDR3. CDR1 MNHEY and CDR2 SMNVEV come from the germline V gene (reference sequence).

Sequencing was performed on peripheral blood. The chain has TRBV27 and TRBJ2-2; TRBD1 is a possible D gene (7 bases). The TCR originated in a woman at least 80 years old with acute or convalescent COVID-19. The CDR3: CASSFGGGHTGELFF. CDR3 nucleotides: TGTGCCAGCAGTTTTGGAGGGGGCCACACCGGGGAGCTGTTTTTT.